A single sample is the source of the 5 T cell receptor beta chains below, sequenced in a study of PD-1 blockade in mismatch repair-deficient tumors. The protocol was immunoSEQ multiplex PCR, while the TCRdb copy is restricted to in-frame clones and leaves out a portion. The sample contains approximately 120,000 clones, around 83% of which appear only once. This specimen consisted of peripheral blood, obtained 44 weeks after starting pembrolizumab. Receptors were obtained from an adult with mismatch repair-deficient cancer.

V usage is TRBV6-4 and J usage is TRBJ2-1; 13 bases fit TRBD2. CDR1 is MRHNA and CDR2 is SNTAGT in the germline V gene. CDR3 size: 13 residues. Trimming took 10 bases from V and 6 from J; bases not matched to a gene: 3. CDR3 DNA: TGTGCCACCCGGACTAGCGGGGGCAATGAGCAGTTCTTC. Amino acids: CATRTSGGNEQFF.

V gene TRBV7-9 combines with J gene TRBJ2-5; possible D gene TRBD2, 6 bases. The CDR3 spans 14 residues. The germline V gene encodes CDR1 SEHNR and CDR2 FQNEAQ (reference sequence). V lost 3 bases to trimming and J lost 5 bases, with 13 bases between them. The CDR3 coding sequence is TGTGCCAGCAGCTTGCGGGGAAGAAGGGAGACCCAGTACTTC. This encodes CASSLRGRRETQYF.

In this sample, this clone turned up a few times. The genes are TRBV6-1 and TRBJ2-7; D not certain. Trimming cost V 2 bases and J 4 bases, with 9 bases left between them. Looked up from germline, CDR1 is MNHNS and CDR2 is SASEGT. The CDR3 contains 13 residues. CDR3 region: CASSELMGYEQYF. The DNA for the CDR3 is TGTGCCAGCAGTGAACTCATGGGATACGAGCAGTACTTC.

This chain joins TRBV7-9 and TRBJ1-2; possibly TRBD1 for D (6 bases). Trimming stripped 0 bases from V and 8 bases from J, with 16 bases between. CDR1 SEHNR and CDR2 FQNEAQ come from the germline V gene (reference sequence). CDR3 length equals 15 residues. The CDR3 spells CASSLAGQGLWGYTF. In DNA form, the CDR3 reads TGTGCCAGCAGCTTAGCAGGGCAGGGGCTATGGGGCTACACCTTC.

The chain combines TRBV12-2 with TRBJ2-3; TRBD1, the D gene given by the table, was not confirmed from the DNA. TRBV12-2 is a pseudogene. The CDR3 covers 17 residues. The DNA of the CDR3 is TGTGCAAGTCGCTTAGCAGTAAAGGGGCCCACACCAGATACGCAGTATTTT. Translated: CASRLAVKGPTPDTQYF.